This TCR beta chain was captured by sequencing in a study of shared clonotypes between healthy human individuals. TCRdb's copy holds only in-frame clones and misses some; the assay was immunoSEQ multiplex PCR. Among roughly 2.5 million clones listed, 90% to 95% were seen once. V lost 1 base and J lost 5, with 14 bases in between. The CDR3 has 15 residues. In germline, CDR1 is SGDLS, CDR2 YYNGEE. This sequence joins TRBV9 and TRBJ2-3; tentative D call: TRBD2 (6 bases). The sample consisted of naive CD4+ T cells sorted from blood. As to subset: CD45RA+ positively selected. The sequence derives from a man aged 18 to 35 in good health. The CDR3: CASSVSGAREDTQYF. CDR3 coding DNA: TGTGCCAGCAGCGTAAGTGGGGCGCGGGAAGATACGCAGTATTTT. Variable domain in full (rest from reference TRBV9 and TRBJ2-3): DSGVTQTPKHLITATGQRVTLRCSPRSGDLSVYWYQQSLDQGLQFLIQYYNGEERAKGNILERFSAQQFPDLHSELNLSSLELGDSALYFCASSVSGAREDTQYFGPGTRLTVL.